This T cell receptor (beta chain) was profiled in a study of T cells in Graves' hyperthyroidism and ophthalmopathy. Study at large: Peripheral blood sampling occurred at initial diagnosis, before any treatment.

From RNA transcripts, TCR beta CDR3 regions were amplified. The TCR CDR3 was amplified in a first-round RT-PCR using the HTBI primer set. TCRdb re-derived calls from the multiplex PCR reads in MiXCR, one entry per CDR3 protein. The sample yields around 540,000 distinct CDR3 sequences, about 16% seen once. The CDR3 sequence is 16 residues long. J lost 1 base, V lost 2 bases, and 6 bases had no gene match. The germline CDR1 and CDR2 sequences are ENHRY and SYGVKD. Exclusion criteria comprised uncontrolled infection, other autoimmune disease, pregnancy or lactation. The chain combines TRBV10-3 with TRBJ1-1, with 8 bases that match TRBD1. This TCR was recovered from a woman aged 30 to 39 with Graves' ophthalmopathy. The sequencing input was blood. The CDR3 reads CAISETRTGPNTEAFF. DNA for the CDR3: TGTGCCATCAGTGAGACAAGGACAGGGCCGAACACTGAAGCTTTCTTT.